Reported below is one T cell receptor beta chain. Losses at the gene ends were 1 base for V and 4 bases for J; bases not matched to a gene: 7. The germline V gene has CDR1 SGHTA and CDR2 FQGTGA. The CDR3 length is 17 residues. This specimen comes from a study of cytomegalovirus exposure and HLA in healthy donors. Primers: 60 Vbeta forward and 13 Jbeta reverse. Only in-frame clones appear in the TCRdb table, and some are missing; sequencing was by immunoSEQ multiplex PCR. Of 100,000 to 150,000 clones listed, more than 70% are singletons. The source of this sequence is a woman aged 60 to 75 in good health and CMV-seronegative. The specimen was PBMCs. J is TRBJ2-2 and V is TRBV7-3; TRBD1 aligns across 9 bases. CDR3 protein: CASSLSGGQGGTGELFF. The CDR3 DNA follows: TGTGCCAGCAGCTTAAGTGGGGGACAGGGAGGCACCGGGGAGCTGTTTTTT.